Listed below are T cell receptor beta chains from one sample, sequenced in a study of spatial heterogeneity in lung cancer. TCRdb independently ran MiXCR on the 5' RACE reads; one entry per CDR3 protein. The table records roughly 3,300 distinct CDR3 sequences, about 5.5% of them present only once. Sequenced material: lung tumor tissue, taken at surgery. The receptors were sampled from a female donor with early-stage non-small cell lung cancer. Both conserved end residues are part of each CDR3. Each record gives: D gene, clone size, J gene, CDR3 length, V gene, CDR3 DNA, CDR3 protein. The D gene is left open where the match is weak. Clone size is not always given. Where it is, it says once, few, many or a class for expanded clones.

>-|medium-sized|TRBJ1-5|13|TRBV2
TGTGCCAGCAAAGAAACAGTCCATCAGCCCCAGCATTTT
CASKETVHQPQHF
>TRBD2|-|TRBJ2-7|18|TRBV27
TGTGCCAGCAGTTTGCGACCGGGGACTAGCGGGGTTTCCTACGAGCAGTACTTC
CASSLRPGTSGVSYEQYF
>TRBD2|medium-sized|TRBJ2-7|18|TRBV4-2
TGTGCCAGCAGCCAAGTAGAGAGTTGCACTAGCGGGTCATGCGAGCAGTACTTC
CASSQVESCTSGSCEQYF
>-|medium-sized|TRBJ1-2|14|TRBV28
TGTGCCAGCAGCATACGGACCTTCACACATGGCTACACCTTC
CASSIRTFTHGYTF
>-|many|TRBJ1-6|14|TRBV3-1
TGTGCCAGCAGCAACCGGGACCGGAATTCACCCCTCCACTTT
CASSNRDRNSPLHF
>-|-|TRBJ2-5|16|TRBV7-3
TGTGCCAGCAGCTTAACCGGGACTCAGGGCCAAGAGACCCAGTACTTC
CASSLTGTQGQETQYF
>-|many|TRBJ1-2|13|TRBV25-1
TGTGCCAGCGGCAGGGGCGGCAACTATGGCTACACCTTC
CASGRGGNYGYTF
>-|medium-sized|TRBJ1-1|12|TRBV18
TGTGCCAGCTCACCCGACAGCACTGAAGCTTTCTTT
CASSPDSTEAFF
>TRBD1|medium-sized|TRBJ1-1|15|TRBV27
TGTGCCAGCAGTTCACACCTCGGACAGGGCACTGAAGCTTTCTTT
CASSSHLGQGTEAFF
>-|medium-sized|TRBJ1-1|16|TRBV5-1
TGCGCCAGCAGCTTGGCGCAGGGATCGAGAAACACTGAAGCTTTCTTT
CASSLAQGSRNTEAFF
>-|medium-sized|TRBJ2-2|12|TRBV3-1
TGTGCCAGCAGCCGAATCACCGGGGAGCTGTTTTTT
CASSRITGELFF
>TRBD2|medium-sized|TRBJ2-1|16|TRBV5-4
TGTGCCAGCAGCGGTAGCGGGGGGGCTATATACAATGAGCAGTTCTTC
CASSGSGGAIYNEQFF
>-|medium-sized|TRBJ1-1|11|TRBV27
TGTGCCAGCTACCTGAACACTGAAGCTTTCTTT
CASYLNTEAFF
>-|medium-sized|TRBJ1-1|14|TRBV5-6
TGTGCCAGCAGCTTGGCTCCGGCAAACACTGAAGCTTTCTTT
CASSLAPANTEAFF
>TRBD2|medium-sized|TRBJ2-3|14|TRBV20-1
TGCAGTGCTAGAGTAGCGGGGTATGCAGATACGCAGTATTTT
CSARVAGYADTQYF
>-|medium-sized|TRBJ2-7|13|TRBV28
TGTGCCAGCAGTTTAAGGGGGTTGTACGAGCAGTACTTC
CASSLRGLYEQYF
>-|many|TRBJ2-1|15|TRBV28
TGTGCCAGCAGTTCGACAGATAGGGGACGGGGAGAGCAGTTCTTC
CASSSTDRGRGEQFF
>TRBD1|medium-sized|TRBJ1-1|15|TRBV6-6
TGTGCCAGCATCTTTCCCCCGGGACAGGGGACTGAAGCTTTCTTT
CASIFPPGQGTEAFF
>TRBD1|medium-sized|TRBJ2-5|13|TRBV6-1
TGTGCCAGCAGGCACAGGGGGAGGGAGACCCAGTACTTC
CASRHRGRETQYF
>-|large|TRBJ2-2|15|TRBV28
TGTGCCAGCAGTTTGAACACGGCGAACACCGGGGAGCTGTTTTTT
CASSLNTANTGELFF
>-|many|TRBJ2-7|13|TRBV18
TGTGCCAGCTCACCACCGCGGCGTAGCGAGCAGTACTTC
CASSPPRRSEQYF
>TRBD2|medium-sized|TRBJ2-5|18|TRBV4-1
TGCGCCAGCAGCCAAGAACCCCCCCGGACTAGCGGAAAAGAGACCCAGTACTTC
CASSQEPPRTSGKETQYF
>-|many|TRBJ2-5|14|TRBV24-1
TGTGCCACCAGGGGGGGAGGATCCCAAGAGACCCAGTACTTC
CATRGGGSQETQYF
>-|few|TRBJ2-3|13|TRBV6-6
TGTGCCAGCAGTACCACCCCTACAGATACGCAGTATTTT
CASSTTPTDTQYF
>TRBD2|many|TRBJ2-2|19|TRBV4-3
TGCGCCAGCAGCCAACGGCTGACTAGCGGGATGGCACACACCGGGGAGCTGTTTTTT
CASSQRLTSGMAHTGELFF
>-|medium-sized|TRBJ1-1|19|TRBV28
TGTGCCAGCAGTATCCCTTTCGGAGGCACCCGAGGGGGAAGCACTGAAGCTTTCTTT
CASSIPFGGTRGGSTEAFF
>-|medium-sized|TRBJ1-6|14|TRBV6-5
TGTGCCAGCAGTGCCCGGGCGAATAATTCACCCCTCCACTTT
CASSARANNSPLHF
>TRBD1|medium-sized|TRBJ2-3|14|TRBV12-3/TRBV12-4
TGTGCCAGCACCTGGACAGGGAGCACAGATACGCAGTATTTT
CASTWTGSTDTQYF
>TRBD1|medium-sized|TRBJ1-2|14|TRBV28
TGTGCCAGCAGCCTCGATCTGGCAGGGGGCGGCTACACCTTC
CASSLDLAGGGYTF
>TRBD1|-|TRBJ2-3|15|TRBV5-1
TGCGCCAGCAGCCCCGGACAGGGGAGGACAGATACGCAGTATTTT
CASSPGQGRTDTQYF
>-|-|TRBJ1-6|17|TRBV3-1
TGTGCCAGCAGCCAAGGGGGCCCGAGCTCCTATAATTCACCCCTCCACTTT
CASSQGGPSSYNSPLHF
>TRBD1|large|TRBJ2-6|15|TRBV7-7
TGTGCTAGCAGCCCAGGGGGCTCTGGGGCCAACGTCCTGACTTTC
CASSPGGSGANVLTF
>-|many|TRBJ2-7|14|TRBV3-1
TGTGCCAGCAGCCAAGGGACGCGGGCGGGGCAGCAGTACTTC
CASSQGTRAGQQYF
>TRBD1|medium-sized|TRBJ1-4|11|TRBV6-1
TGTGCCAGCAGTCTGGGGACAGGAGTGTTTTTT
CASSLGTGVFF
>-|medium-sized|TRBJ2-7|14|TRBV20-1
TGCAGTGCTATGGAGGTCACCAGCTCCTACGAGCAGTACTTC
CSAMEVTSSYEQYF
>-|few|TRBJ1-6|13|TRBV29-1
TGCAGCGTTGCCAGCTCCTATAATTCACCCCTCCACTTT
CSVASSYNSPLHF